This entry is about one T cell receptor beta chain. The antigen is undetermined. With survey level as its setting, the immunoSEQ assay was v3.0. Data came from immunoSEQ multiplex PCR; TCRdb stores just in-frame clones and leaves some out. The sample has around 37,000 clones, over 75% seen once; the top ten hold approximately 4.4%. Without exception, participants with HIV were treated in the United States. This sample was taken from a study of long-term antiretroviral therapy in people with HIV. The study, taken as a whole, reports: HIV repertoires showed narrower CDR3 length ranges than controls. In samples taken after ART, diversity increased but remained below transplant donor control levels.

This receptor was taken from a man aged 18 to 29 with HIV. The sequences come from unsorted PBMCs, collected 3.3 years after starting antiretroviral therapy.

The CDR3: CASSFQTGAGQPQHF. The CDR3 DNA reads TGTGCCAGCAGCTTCCAGACAGGGGCGGGTCAGCCCCAGCATTTT. This chain joins TRBV11-2 and TRBJ1-5; TRBD1 agrees at 8 bases. V was pared by 3 bases and J by 6 bases, with 7 bases of the junction left unmatched. This CDR3 is built from 15 residues. Looked up from germline, CDR1 is SGHAT and CDR2 is FQNNGV. Drawing the rest from reference TRBV11-2 and TRBJ1-5, the complete variable domain is EAGVAQSPRYKIIEKRQSVAFWCNPISGHATLYWYQQILGQGPKLLIQFQNNGVVDDSQLPKDRFSAERLKGVDSTLKIQPAKLEDSAVYLCASSFQTGAGQPQHFGDGTRLSIL.